This T cell receptor beta chain appears in the sequencing data of a study of identical twins. Study-level findings and limits: For out-of-frame beta sequences, excess twin sharing was weaker.

The CDR3 has 14 residues. The V end was cut by 3 bases, the J end by 6 bases, with 12 bases between. Germline loops: CDR1 LGHDT, CDR2 YNNKEL (reference sequence). TCRdb itself ran the 5' RACE reads through MiXCR, one entry per CDR3 protein. The table has around 490,000 distinct CDR3 sequences, roughly 15% seen once; the top ten hold roughly 0.46%. This clonotype was counted a few times. Its cognate antigen is unknown. These data also formed part of another study, on yellow fever vaccine responses in identical twins.

The specimen sequenced was CD4+ T cells sorted from blood. This clonotype originated in a woman between 18 and 29 years old in good health. The V gene is TRBV3-1, the J gene TRBJ1-5; D is possibly TRBD1 (5 bases). Written as DNA, the CDR3 is TGTGCCAGCAGCCAGGCGGGCGGGGGTCAGCCCCAGCATTTT. This sequence encodes CASSQAGGGQPQHF.